The rows below give T cell receptor beta chains drawn from one sample of a study of T cell repertoires in cytomegalovirus infection. MiXCR, run by TCRdb on the reads, gives a single entry per CDR3 protein. The sample lists around 740,000 distinct CDR3 sequences, 35% seen once, with 2.8% in the top ten. The source material was PBMCs. The origin of the receptors is a human donor in good health (CMV status not recorded). Some clones in this sample may be carry-over from other donors' samples. Each CDR3 is given with its conserved first and last residue. Each record gives: D gene, clone size, V gene, J gene, CDR3 DNA, CDR3 protein. D genes are given only for firm matches. The listing skips clone size in some rows; elsewhere it reads once, few, many or a size class.

.	.	TRBV12-3/TRBV12-4	TRBJ2-3	TGTGCCAGCGGGAGGGGGGGGAATCCAGATACGCAGTATTTT	CASGRGGNPDTQYF
TRBD2	.	TRBV7-4	TRBJ2-1	TGTGCCAGCAGCTCCTATGCCACTACCGGGGGGGATGAGCAGTTCTTC	CASSSYATTGGDEQFF
TRBD2	.	TRBV5-1	TRBJ2-3	TGCGCCAGCAGCAGCATCGGGGGGGGCCCCAATACGCAGTATTTT	CASSSIGGGPNTQYF
.	.	TRBV28	TRBJ1-6	TGTGCCAGCAGTCCTCGGACTCGAAATTCACCCCTCCACTTT	CASSPRTRNSPLHF
.	.	TRBV6-5	TRBJ1-2	TGTGCCAGCAGTTACTCGATGGTCTTGGTGGGGGGACAAGGACGTGGCTACACCTTC	CASSYSMVLVGGQGRGYTF
.	.	TRBV6-1	TRBJ1-1	TGTGCCAGCCCCCGTGTTTCACAAAGGAACACTGAAGCTTTCTTT	CASPRVSQRNTEAFF
.	.	TRBV5-1	TRBJ1-1	TGCGCCAGCAGCCGATGGACGGAGAACACTGAAGCTTTCTTT	CASSRWTENTEAFF
TRBD1	few	TRBV28	TRBJ2-5	TGTGCCAGCAGTGAAGTACAGGGGCAAGAGACCCAGTACTTC	CASSEVQGQETQYF
.	.	TRBV10-3	TRBJ1-5	TGTGCCATCAGGGACAGTTTAAAAAAGTCCCAGCATTTT	CAIRDSLKKSQHF
.	.	TRBV7-9	TRBJ1-1	TGTGCCAGCGGAAGAGTACAGTCCGGGGCTGAAGCTTTCTTT	CASGRVQSGAEAFF
.	few	TRBV5-4	TRBJ1-2	TGTGCCAGCAGCTTCTGGGCAGGAAATAACTATGGCTACACCTTC	CASSFWAGNNYGYTF
.	.	TRBV19	TRBJ1-1	TGTGCCAGTAGTCCACGCTCTATGAACACTGAAGCTTTCTTT	CASSPRSMNTEAFF
.	few	TRBV19	TRBJ1-5	TGTGCCACCGACCCCGCGGCCTCATCAGGGCAGCCCCAGCATTTT	CATDPAASSGQPQHF
TRBD2	.	TRBV7-6	TRBJ2-7	TGTTCCAGCAGCTTAACTAGCGGAGATCCTTCCTACGAGCAGTACTTC	CSSSLTSGDPSYEQYF
TRBD1	few	TRBV4-1	TRBJ1-5	TGCGCCAGCAGCCATGGGACAGGGGATCTGGGCAATCAGCCCCAGCATTTT	CASSHGTGDLGNQPQHF
.	few	TRBV6-5	TRBJ1-2	TGTGCCAGCAGTTACTCGTCTCCACATCCCTATGGCTACACCTTC	CASSYSSPHPYGYTF
.	once	TRBV27	TRBJ1-2	TGTGCCAGCAGTGTCAGCTACAATAGTCCCTATGGCTACACCTTC	CASSVSYNSPYGYTF
.	.	TRBV28	TRBJ2-7	TGTGCCAGCGGCGGGTCCCAAAAGAGGCAGTACTTC	CASGGSQKRQYF
.	.	TRBV7-9	TRBJ2-4	TGTGCCAGCAGCCCCAACAAGGGGATAGCCAAAAACATTCATTACTTC	CASSPNKGIAKNIHYF
.	.	TRBV7-6	TRBJ2-2	TGTGCCAGCAGTCCCCAGGGTCATCGGGAGCTGTTTTTT	CASSPQGHRELFF
.	.	TRBV27	TRBJ2-4	TGTGCCAGCAGTTTAAGACCAGCGGCCAAAAACATTCAGTACTTC	CASSLRPAAKNIQYF
TRBD2	.	TRBV6-6	TRBJ2-1	TGTGCCAGCAGTGATAGGGCGGGGGGCAGTTCCTACAATGAGCAGTTATTC	CASSDRAGGSSYNEQLF
TRBD2	.	TRBV12-3/TRBV12-4	TRBJ2-1	TGTGCCAGCACCCCGGAGGGGACTAGCCACAATGAGCAGTTCTTC	CASTPEGTSHNEQFF
TRBD1	many	TRBV7-2	TRBJ1-6	TGTGCCAGCAGCTTTAACAGGGGCGGCCTTGGACCCCTCCACTTT	CASSFNRGGLGPLHF
.	.	TRBV6-1	TRBJ2-2	TGTGCCAGCAGTGAGGGGTACGATACCGGGGAGCTGTTTTTT	CASSEGYDTGELFF
.	few	TRBV6-5	TRBJ2-2	TGTGCCAGCACTTACAGTAACACCGGGGAGCTGTTTTTT	CASTYSNTGELFF
.	.	TRBV6-6	TRBJ2-1	TGTGCCAGCAGCTCCCCAACTGGGACGGCAAACAATGAGCAGTTCTTC	CASSSPTGTANNEQFF
TRBD2	.	TRBV10-3	TRBJ2-3	TGTGCCATCAGTGACACTTCCAGCGGGACTGCGCAGTATTTT	CAISDTSSGTAQYF
.	.	TRBV7-9	TRBJ2-7	TGTGCCAGCAGCTTAGCCCACGTCAGCTCCTACGAGCAGTACTTC	CASSLAHVSSYEQYF
TRBD1	few	TRBV7-8	TRBJ1-6	TGTGCCAGCAGCTTACGCTCCGGGACAGGGGAGGAGAGTAGGAATTCACCCCTCCACTTT	CASSLRSGTGEESRNSPLHF
.	few	TRBV28	TRBJ2-1	TGTGCCAGCAGTTTACCGCGGGACACCTACAATGAGCAGTTCTTC	CASSLPRDTYNEQFF
TRBD2	few	TRBV19	TRBJ2-3	TGTGCCAGTAGTATTCTAGCGGGGAGAGCAGATACGCAGTATTTT	CASSILAGRADTQYF
.	.	TRBV6-8	TRBJ2-7	TGTGCCAGCAGCCCGGGACTCGGCGAGCAGTACTTC	CASSPGLGEQYF
TRBD1	few	TRBV7-9	TRBJ2-7	TGTGCCAGCAGCTTAAGAAGGGACAGGGACCACGAGCAGTACTTC	CASSLRRDRDHEQYF
.	many	TRBV7-2	TRBJ2-3	TGTGCCAGCAGCTCCCGACTGGGGTCAGATACGCAGTATTTT	CASSSRLGSDTQYF
TRBD1	many	TRBV6-6	TRBJ2-7	TGTGCCAGCAGCGCCGGGACAGGGGCCTACGAGCAGTACTTC	CASSAGTGAYEQYF
.	.	TRBV20-1	TRBJ2-1	TGCAGTGCTAGCGTTGGGGCCCCTGGCAATGAGCAGTTCTTC	CSASVGAPGNEQFF
TRBD2	few	TRBV6-1	TRBJ2-1	TGTGCCAGCAGTCCGACTAGCGGAAGGTACAATGAGCAGTTCTTC	CASSPTSGRYNEQFF
.	.	TRBV7-9	TRBJ2-7	TGTGCCAGCAGCGGGGGACTTTCGGCTGGCGAGCAGTACTTC	CASSGGLSAGEQYF
TRBD1	many	TRBV7-2	TRBJ1-5	TGTGCCAGCAGCTTCGGGACAGGGGGCCTTCAGCCCCAGCATTTT	CASSFGTGGLQPQHF